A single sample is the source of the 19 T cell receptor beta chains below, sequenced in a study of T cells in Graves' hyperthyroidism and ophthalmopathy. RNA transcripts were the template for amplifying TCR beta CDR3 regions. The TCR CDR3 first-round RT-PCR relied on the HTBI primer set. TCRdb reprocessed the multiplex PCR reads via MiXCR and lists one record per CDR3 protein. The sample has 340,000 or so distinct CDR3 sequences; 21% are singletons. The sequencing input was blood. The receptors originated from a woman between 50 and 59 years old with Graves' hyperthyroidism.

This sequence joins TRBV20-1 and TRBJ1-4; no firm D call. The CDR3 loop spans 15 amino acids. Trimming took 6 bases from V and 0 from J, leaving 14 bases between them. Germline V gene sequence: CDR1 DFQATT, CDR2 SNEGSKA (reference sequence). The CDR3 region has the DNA TGCAGTGCCAAAGGCGGGGAAGCAACTAATGAAAAACTGTTTTTT. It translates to CSAKGGEATNEKLFF.

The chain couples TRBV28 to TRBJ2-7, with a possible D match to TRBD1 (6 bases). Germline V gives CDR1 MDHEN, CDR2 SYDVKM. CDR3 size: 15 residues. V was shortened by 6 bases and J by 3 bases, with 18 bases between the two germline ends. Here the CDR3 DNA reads TGTGCCAGCAGACTCCGGGACACTAACTACTACGAGCAGTACTTC. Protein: CASRLRDTNYYEQYF. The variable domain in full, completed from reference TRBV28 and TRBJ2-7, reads DVKVTQSSRYLVKRTGEKVFLECVQDMDHENMFWYRQDPGLGLRLIYFSYDVKMKEKGDIPEGYSVSREKKERFSLILESASTNQTSMYLCASRLRDTNYYEQYFGPGTRLTVT.

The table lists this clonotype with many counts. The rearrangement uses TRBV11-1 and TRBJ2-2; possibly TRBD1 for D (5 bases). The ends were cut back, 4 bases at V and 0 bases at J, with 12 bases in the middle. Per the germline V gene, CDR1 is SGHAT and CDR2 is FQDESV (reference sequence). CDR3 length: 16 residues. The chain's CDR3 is CASSSAGSTNTGELFF. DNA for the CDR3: TGTGCCAGCAGCTCGGCAGGGTCTACGAACACCGGGGAGCTGTTTTTT.

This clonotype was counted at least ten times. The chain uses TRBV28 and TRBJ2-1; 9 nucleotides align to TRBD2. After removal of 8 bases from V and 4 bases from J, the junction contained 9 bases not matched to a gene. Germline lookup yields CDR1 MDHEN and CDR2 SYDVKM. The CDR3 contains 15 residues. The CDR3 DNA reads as TGTGCCAGCCGTATCGGGACTAGCTATTACAATGAGCAGTTCTTC. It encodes CASRIGTSYYNEQFF.

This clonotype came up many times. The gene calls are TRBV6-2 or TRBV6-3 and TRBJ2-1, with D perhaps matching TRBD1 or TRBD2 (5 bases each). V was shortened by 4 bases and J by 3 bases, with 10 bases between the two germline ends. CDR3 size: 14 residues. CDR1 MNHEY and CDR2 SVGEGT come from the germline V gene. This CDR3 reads CASSSGTVYNEQFF. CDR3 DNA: TGTGCCAGCAGTTCCGGGACGGTCTACAATGAGCAGTTCTTC.

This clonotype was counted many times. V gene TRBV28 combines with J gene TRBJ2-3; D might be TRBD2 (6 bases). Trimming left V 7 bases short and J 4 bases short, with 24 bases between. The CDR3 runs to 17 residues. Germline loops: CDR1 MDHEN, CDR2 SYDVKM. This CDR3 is CASNGLGTGVGADTQYF. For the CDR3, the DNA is TGTGCCAGCAACGGTTTAGGGACGGGGGTAGGGGCAGATACGCAGTATTTT.

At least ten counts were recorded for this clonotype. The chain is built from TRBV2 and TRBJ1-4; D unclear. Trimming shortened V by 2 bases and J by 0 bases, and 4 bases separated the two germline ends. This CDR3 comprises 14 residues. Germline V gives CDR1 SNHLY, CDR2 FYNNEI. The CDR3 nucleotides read TGTGCCAGCAGTGAAATAGCAACTAATGAAAAACTGTTTTTT. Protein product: CASSEIATNEKLFF.

The CDR3 region has the DNA TGCAGCGCTGAGGGGGGGGGGGATCTGGCTTTCTTT. This translates into CSAEGGGDLAFF. The chain couples TRBV29-1 to TRBJ1-1; tentatively, D is TRBD1 (6 bases). CDR3 length equals 12 residues. In germline, CDR1 is SQVTM, CDR2 ANQGSEA. Trimming shortened V by 7 bases and J by 11 bases, and 20 bases separated the two germline ends.

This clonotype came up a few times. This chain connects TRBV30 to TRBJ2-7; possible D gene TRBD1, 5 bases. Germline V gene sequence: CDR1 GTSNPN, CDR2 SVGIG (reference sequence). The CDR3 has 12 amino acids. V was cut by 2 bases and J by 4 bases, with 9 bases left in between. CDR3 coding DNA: TGTGCCTGGAGTTATGACAGATACGAGCAGTACTTC. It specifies CAWSYDRYEQYF. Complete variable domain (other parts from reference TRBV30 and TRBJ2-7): SQTIHQWPATLVQPVGSPLSLECTVEGTSNPNLYWYRQAAGRGLQLLFYSVGIGQISSEVPQNLSASRPQDRQFILSSKKLLLSDSGFYLCAWSYDRYEQYFGPGTRLTVT.

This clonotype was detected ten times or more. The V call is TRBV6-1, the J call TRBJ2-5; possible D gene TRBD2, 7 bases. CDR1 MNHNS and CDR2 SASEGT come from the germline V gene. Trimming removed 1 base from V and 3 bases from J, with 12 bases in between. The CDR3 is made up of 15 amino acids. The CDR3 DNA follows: TGTGCCAGCAGTGAAGAACGGGGGGCGAAAGAGACCCAGTACTTC. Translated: CASSEERGAKETQYF.

The CDR3 region is CASSSGPLRETQYF. The CDR3 DNA follows: TGCGCCAGCAGCAGCGGACCCCTCAGGGAGACCCAGTACTTC. The rearrangement uses TRBV5-1 and TRBJ2-5; TRBD2 might be the D (5 bases). Germline V gene lookup returns CDR1 SGHRS and CDR2 YFSETQ. Trimming took off 4 bases at V and 5 bases at J, with 15 bases between the two ends. The CDR3 length is 14 residues.

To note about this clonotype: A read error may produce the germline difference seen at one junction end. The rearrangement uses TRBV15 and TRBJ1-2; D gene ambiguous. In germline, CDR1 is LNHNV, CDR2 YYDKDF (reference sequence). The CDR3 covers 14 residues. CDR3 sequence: CATNRDSAEYGYTF. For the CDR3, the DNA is TGTGCCACCAACAGAGATTCAGCTGAATATGGCTACACCTTC. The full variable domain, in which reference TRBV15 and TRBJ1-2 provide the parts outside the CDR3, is DAMVIQNPRYQVTQFGKPVTLSCSQTLNHNVMYWYQQKSSQAPKLLFHYYDKDFNNEADTPDNFQSRRPNTSFCFLDIRSPGLGDTAMYLCATNRDSAEYGYTFGSGTRLTVV.

As DNA, the CDR3 is TGTGCCAGCAGTTACGGGACAGGGGCTAACAATGAGCAGTTCTTC. This gives the protein CASSYGTGANNEQFF. V is TRBV6-9 and J is TRBJ2-1; 10 bases are shared with TRBD1. V trimming: 3 bases; J trimming: 5 bases; junction bases outside the gene matches: 4. Germline V gene sequence: CDR1 MNHGY, CDR2 SVAAGI. The CDR3 contains 15 residues.

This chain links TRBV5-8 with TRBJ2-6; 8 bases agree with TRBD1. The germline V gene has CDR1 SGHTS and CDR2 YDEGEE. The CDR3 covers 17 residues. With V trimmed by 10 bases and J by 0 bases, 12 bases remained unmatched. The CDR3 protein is CAQGAIQDVSGANVLTF. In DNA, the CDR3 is TGTGCCCAGGGGGCTATCCAGGATGTCTCTGGGGCCAACGTCCTGACTTTC.

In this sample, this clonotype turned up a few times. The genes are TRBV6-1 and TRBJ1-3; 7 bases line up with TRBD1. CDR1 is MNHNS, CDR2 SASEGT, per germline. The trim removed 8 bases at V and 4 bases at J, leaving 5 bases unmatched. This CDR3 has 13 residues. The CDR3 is CASERGLGNTIYF. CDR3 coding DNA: TGTGCCAGCGAGAGGGGGCTCGGAAACACCATATATTTT.

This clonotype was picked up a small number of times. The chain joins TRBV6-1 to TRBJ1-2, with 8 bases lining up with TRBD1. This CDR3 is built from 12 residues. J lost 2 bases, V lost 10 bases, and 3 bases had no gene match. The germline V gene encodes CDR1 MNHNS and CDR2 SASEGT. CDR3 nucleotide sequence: TGTGCCACCTACAGGGGGAACTATGGCTACACCTTC. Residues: CATYRGNYGYTF.

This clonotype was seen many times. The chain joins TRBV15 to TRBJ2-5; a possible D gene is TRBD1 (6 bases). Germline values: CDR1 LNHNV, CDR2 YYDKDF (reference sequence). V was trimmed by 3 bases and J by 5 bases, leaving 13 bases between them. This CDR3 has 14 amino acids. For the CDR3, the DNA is TGTGCCACCAGCAGGTCGGATCAGGGGGAGACCCAGTACTTC. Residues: CATSRSDQGETQYF.

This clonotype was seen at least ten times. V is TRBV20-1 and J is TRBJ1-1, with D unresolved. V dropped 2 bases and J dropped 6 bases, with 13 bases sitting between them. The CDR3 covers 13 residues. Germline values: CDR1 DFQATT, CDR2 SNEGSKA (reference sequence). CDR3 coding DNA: TGCAGTGCTAGATTCTATGGGAGATCTGAAGCTTTCTTT. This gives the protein CSARFYGRSEAFF.

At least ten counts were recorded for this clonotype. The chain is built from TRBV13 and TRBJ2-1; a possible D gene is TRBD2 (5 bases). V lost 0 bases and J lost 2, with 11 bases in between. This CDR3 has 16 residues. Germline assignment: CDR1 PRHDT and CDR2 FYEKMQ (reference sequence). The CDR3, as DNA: TGTGCCAGCAGCTTAGGCAGAGAGGGCGCCTACAATGAGCAGTTCTTC. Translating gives CASSLGREGAYNEQFF.